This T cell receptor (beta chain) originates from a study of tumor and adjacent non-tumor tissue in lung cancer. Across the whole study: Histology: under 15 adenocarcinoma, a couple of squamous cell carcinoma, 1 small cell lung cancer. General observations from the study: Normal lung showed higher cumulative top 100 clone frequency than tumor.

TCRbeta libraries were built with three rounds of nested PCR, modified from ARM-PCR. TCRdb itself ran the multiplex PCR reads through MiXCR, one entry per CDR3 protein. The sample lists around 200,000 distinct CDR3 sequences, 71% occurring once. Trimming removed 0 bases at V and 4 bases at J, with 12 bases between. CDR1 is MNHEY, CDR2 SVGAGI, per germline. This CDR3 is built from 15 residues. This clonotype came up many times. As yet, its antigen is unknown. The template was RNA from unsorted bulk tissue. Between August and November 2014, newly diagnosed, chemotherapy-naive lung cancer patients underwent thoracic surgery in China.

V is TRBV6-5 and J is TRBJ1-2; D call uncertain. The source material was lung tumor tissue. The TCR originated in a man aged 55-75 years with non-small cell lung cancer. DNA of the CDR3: TGTGCCAGCAGTTACTCGAGGATTTCTCCCTATGGCTACACCTTC. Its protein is CASSYSRISPYGYTF.